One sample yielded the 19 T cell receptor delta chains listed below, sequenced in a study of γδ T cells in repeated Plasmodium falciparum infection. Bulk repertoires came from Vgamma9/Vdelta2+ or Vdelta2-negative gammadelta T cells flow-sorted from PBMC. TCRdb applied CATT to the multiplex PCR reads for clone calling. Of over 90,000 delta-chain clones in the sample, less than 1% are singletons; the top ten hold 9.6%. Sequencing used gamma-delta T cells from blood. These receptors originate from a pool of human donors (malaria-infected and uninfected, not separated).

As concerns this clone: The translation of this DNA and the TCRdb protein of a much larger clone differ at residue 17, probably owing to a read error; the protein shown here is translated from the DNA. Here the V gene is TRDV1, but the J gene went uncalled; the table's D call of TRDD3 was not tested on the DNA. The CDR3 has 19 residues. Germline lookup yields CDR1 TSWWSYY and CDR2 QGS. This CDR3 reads CALGEARRGWGAAPDKPIF. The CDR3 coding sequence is TGTGCTCTTGGGGAAGCTCGGCGGGGATGGGGGGCGGCACCCGATAAACCCATCTTT.

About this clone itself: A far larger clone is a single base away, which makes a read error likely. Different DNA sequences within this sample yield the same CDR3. CDR3 amino acids: CACDPSSNVTGGLTAQLFF. CDR3 coding DNA: TGTGCCTGTGATCCATCATCGAATGTTACTGGGGGTCTGACAGCGCAACTCTTCTTT. The chain combines TRDV2 with TRDJ2; 8 bases are a match to TRDD3. Because TCRdb records no J gene, it was assigned here through a match of the DNA to germline. The CDR3 is 19 residues long. Germline V gives CDR1 GEAIGNYY, CDR2 EKD.

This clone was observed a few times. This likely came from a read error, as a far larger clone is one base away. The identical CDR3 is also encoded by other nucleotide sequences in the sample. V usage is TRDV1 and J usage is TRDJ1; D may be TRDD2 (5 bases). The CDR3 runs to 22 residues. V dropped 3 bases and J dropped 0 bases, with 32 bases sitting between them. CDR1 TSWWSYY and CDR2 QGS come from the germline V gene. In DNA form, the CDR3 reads TGTGCTCTTGGGGATGCTCTTCCCGCAAAAAATCGGTACCCCCAGTACACCGATAAACTCATCTTT. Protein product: CALGDALPAKNRYPQYTDKLIF.

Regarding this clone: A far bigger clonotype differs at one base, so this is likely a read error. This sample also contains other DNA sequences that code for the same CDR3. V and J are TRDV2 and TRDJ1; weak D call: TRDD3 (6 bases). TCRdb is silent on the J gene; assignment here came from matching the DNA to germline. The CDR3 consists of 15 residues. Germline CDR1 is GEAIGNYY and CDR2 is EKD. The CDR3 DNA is TGCGCCTGTGACACGGTGGGGGGACTCGGCGATAAACTCATCTTT. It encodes CACDTVGGLGDKLIF.

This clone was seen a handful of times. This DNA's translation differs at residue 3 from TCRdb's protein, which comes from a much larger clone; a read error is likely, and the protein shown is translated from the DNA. DNA of the CDR3: TGTGCCAGTGACACCGTGGGTACCTGGGGGGACGGGGCCGATAAACTCATCTTT. Residues: CASDTVGTWGDGADKLIF. This chain links TRDV2 with TRDJ1; 7 bases match TRDD3. TCRdb supplies no J gene; here it was assigned by aligning the nucleotide sequence to germline. The CDR3 contains 18 residues. Germline lookup yields CDR1 GEAIGNYY and CDR2 EKD.

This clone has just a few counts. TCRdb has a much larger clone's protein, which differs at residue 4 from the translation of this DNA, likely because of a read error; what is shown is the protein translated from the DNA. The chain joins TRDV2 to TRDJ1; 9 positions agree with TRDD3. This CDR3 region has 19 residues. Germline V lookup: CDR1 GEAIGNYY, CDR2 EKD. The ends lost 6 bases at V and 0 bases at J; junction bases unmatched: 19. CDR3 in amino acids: CACNSLTGGQTEYTDKLIF. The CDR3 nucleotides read TGTGCCTGTAACTCTCTAACTGGGGGACAGACTGAGTACACCGATAAACTCATCTTT.

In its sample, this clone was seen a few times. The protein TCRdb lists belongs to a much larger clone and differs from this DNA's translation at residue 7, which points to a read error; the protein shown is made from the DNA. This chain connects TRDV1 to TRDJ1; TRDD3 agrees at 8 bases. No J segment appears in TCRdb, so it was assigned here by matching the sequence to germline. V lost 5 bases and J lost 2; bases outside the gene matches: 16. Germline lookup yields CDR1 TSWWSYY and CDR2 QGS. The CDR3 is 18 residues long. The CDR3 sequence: CALGTRSWGTHETDKLIF. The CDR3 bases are TGTGCTCTTGGGACCAGATCCTGGGGGACCCACGAGACCGATAAACTCATCTTT.

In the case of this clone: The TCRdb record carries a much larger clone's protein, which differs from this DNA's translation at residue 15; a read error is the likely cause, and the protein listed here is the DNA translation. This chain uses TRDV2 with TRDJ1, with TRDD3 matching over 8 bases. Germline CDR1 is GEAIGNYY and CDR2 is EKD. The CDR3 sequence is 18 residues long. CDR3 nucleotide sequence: TGTGCCTGTGACGCCATTAATACTGGGGGCCTGTACACCGATGAACTCATCTTT. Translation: CACDAINTGGLYTDELIF.

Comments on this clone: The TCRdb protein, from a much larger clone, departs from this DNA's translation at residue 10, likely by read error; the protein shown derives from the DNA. CDR3 in amino acids: CACDTILGDLRYTDKLIF. The CDR3 coding sequence is TGTGCCTGTGACACCATCCTGGGGGACCTCCGGTACACCGATAAACTCATCTTT. The chain recombines TRDV2 with TRDJ1, with 8 bases identical to TRDD3. TCRdb records no J gene; here it was assigned by comparing the DNA to germline. In germline, CDR1 is GEAIGNYY, CDR2 EKD. V trimming: 0 bases; J trimming: 0 bases; junction bases outside the gene matches: 11. The CDR3 sequence is 18 residues long.

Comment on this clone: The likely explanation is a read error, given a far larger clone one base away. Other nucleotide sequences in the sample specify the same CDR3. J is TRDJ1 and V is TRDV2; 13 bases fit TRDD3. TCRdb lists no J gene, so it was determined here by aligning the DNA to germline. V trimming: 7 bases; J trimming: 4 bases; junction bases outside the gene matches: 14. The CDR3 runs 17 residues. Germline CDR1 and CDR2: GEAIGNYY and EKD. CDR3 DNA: TGTGCCTGCGACGCATTACTGGGGGATACGCGTGACGATAAACTCATCTTT. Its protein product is CACDALLGDTRDDKLIF.

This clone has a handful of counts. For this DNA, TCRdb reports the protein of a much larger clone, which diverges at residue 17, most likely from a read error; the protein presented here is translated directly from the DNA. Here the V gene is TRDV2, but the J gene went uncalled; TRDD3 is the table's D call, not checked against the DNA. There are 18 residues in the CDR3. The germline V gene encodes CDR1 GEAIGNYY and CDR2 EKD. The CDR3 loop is CACDLVLGDTRYTDKLTF. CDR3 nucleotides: TGTGCCTGTGACCTGGTACTGGGGGACACCCGATACACCGATAAACTCACCTTT.

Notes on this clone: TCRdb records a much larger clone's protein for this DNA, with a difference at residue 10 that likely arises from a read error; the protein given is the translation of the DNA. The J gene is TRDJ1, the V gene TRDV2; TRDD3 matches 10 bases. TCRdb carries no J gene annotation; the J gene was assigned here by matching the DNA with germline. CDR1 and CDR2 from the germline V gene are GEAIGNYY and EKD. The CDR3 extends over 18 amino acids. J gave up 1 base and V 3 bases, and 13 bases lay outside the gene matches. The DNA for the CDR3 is TGTGCCTGTGACGGGAGTACTGGGGGATTCATCCCCACCGATAAACTCATCTTT. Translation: CACDGSTGGFIPTDKLIF.

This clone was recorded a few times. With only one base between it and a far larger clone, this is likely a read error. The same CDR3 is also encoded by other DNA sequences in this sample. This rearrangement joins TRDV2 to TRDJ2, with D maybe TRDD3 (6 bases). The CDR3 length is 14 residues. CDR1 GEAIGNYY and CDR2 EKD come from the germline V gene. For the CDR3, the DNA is TGCGCCTGTGACTCACTGGGTTTGACAGCACAACTCTTCTTT. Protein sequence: CACDSLGLTAQLFF.

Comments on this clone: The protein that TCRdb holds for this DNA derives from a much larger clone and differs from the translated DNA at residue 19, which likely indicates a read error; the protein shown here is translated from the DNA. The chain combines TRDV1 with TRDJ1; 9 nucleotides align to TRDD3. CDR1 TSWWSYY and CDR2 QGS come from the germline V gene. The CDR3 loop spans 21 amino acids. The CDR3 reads CALGELNRGDTEERFTDKPIF. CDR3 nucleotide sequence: TGTGCTCTTGGGGAACTTAATAGAGGGGATACGGAGGAACGGTTCACCGATAAACCCATCTTT.

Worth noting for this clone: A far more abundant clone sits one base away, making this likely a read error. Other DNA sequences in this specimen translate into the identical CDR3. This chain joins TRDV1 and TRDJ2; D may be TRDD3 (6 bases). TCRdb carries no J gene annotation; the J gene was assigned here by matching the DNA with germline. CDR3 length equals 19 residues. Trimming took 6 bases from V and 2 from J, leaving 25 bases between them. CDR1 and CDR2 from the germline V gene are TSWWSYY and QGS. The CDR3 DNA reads TGTGCTCTTGGAGCCCCATTCCCCTTTTGGGGGGGGTTGACAGCACAACTCTTCTTT. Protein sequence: CALGAPFPFWGGLTAQLFF.

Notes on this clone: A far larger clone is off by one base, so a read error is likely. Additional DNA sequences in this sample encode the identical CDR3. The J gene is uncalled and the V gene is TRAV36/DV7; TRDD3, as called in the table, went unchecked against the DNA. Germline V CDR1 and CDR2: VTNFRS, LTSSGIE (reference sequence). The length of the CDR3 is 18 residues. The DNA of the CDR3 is TGTGCTGTGATGCGTCCCGGGGATAAGGGGCCGTACACCGATAAGCTCATCTTT. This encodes CAVMRPGDKGPYTDKLIF.

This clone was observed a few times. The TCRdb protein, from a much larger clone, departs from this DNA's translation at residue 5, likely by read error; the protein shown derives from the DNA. This CDR3 reads CALGGQRLSDCNTDKLIF. For the CDR3, the DNA is TGTGCTCTTGGGGGCCAAAGACTTTCTGACTGTAACACCGATAAACTCATCTTT. V gene TRDV1 combines with J gene TRDJ1; D remains unclear. The J gene is absent in TCRdb and was assigned here via DNA matching to germline. The CDR3 sequence is 18 residues long. V was pared by 4 bases and J by 0 bases, with 21 bases between. Germline V CDR1 and CDR2: TSWWSYY, QGS.

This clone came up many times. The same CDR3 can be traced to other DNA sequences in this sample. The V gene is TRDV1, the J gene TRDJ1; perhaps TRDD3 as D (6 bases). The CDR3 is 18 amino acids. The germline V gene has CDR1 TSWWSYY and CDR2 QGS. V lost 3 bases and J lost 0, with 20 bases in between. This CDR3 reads CALGDLSAVLGYTDKLIF. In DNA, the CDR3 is TGTGCTCTTGGGGACCTTTCCGCAGTACTGGGATACACCGATAAACTCATCTTT.

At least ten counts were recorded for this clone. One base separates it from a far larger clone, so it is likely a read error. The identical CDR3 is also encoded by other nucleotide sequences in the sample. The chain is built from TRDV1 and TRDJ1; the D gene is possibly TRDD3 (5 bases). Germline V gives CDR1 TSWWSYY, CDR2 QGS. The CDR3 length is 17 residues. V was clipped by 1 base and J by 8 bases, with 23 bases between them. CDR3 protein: CALGERLFSRGEDKLIF. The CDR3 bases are TGTGCTCTTGGGGAACGCCTCTTCTCCCGGGGAGAAGACAAACTCATCTTT.